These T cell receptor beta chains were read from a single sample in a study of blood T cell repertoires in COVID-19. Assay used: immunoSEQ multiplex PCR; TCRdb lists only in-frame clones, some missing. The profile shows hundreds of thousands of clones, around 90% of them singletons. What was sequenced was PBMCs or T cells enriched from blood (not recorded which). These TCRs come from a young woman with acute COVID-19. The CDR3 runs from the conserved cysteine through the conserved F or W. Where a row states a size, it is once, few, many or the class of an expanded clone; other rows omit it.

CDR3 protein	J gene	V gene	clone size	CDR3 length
CSVERRQNYGYTF	TRBJ1-2	TRBV29-1	NA	13
CASSSGTGGGFF	TRBJ1-1	TRBV25-1	NA	12
CAGRGRTDTQYF	TRBJ2-3	TRBV30	NA	12
CASSGTGNNGSPLHF	TRBJ1-6	TRBV19	once	15
CASSLDGSRRYGYTF	TRBJ1-2	TRBV11-2	NA	15
CASRPDRVNYGYTF	TRBJ1-2	TRBV6-5	NA	14
CASSPGVEETQYF	TRBJ2-5	TRBV5-4	NA	13
CASSFSPPGLWAEAFF	TRBJ1-1	TRBV7-9	NA	16
CAISDRLAGGKPVSYEQYF	TRBJ2-7	TRBV10-3	once	19
CASSPPGGWSQPQHF	TRBJ1-5	TRBV6-2/TRBV6-3	NA	15
CASSPDRAEAFF	TRBJ1-1	TRBV18	NA	12
CASTPGFYGYTF	TRBJ1-2	TRBV28	few	12
CASSFKQGPNYGYTF	TRBJ1-2	TRBV7-2	NA	15
CASSTGLAGEETQYF	TRBJ2-5	TRBV7-6	NA	15
CASRTGAYGYTF	TRBJ1-2	TRBV6-5	NA	12
CASSTRGTNEKLFF	TRBJ1-4	TRBV13	NA	14
CASSSLLNTQYF	TRBJ2-3	TRBV7-9	few	12
CASSRQGRSSYEQYF	TRBJ2-7	TRBV7-8	NA	15
CASSGGTSGSDTQYF	TRBJ2-3	TRBV9	NA	15
CATSRIAGGPSGTDTQYF	TRBJ2-3	TRBV15	NA	18
CASSYVRLAGDADTQYF	TRBJ2-3	TRBV6-2/TRBV6-3	NA	17
CASSRLQGSNQPQHF	TRBJ1-5	TRBV27	NA	15
CASSLAGGEQWNTF	TRBJ1-2	TRBV5-1	few	14
CASSLLTSGTSSYEQYF	TRBJ2-7	TRBV11-2	NA	17
CASSWGVLNTEAFF	TRBJ1-1	TRBV5-1	NA	14
CASSLRGSNTDTQYF	TRBJ2-3	TRBV7-8	NA	15
CASSRPGQFHGYTF	TRBJ1-2	TRBV6-2/TRBV6-3	NA	14